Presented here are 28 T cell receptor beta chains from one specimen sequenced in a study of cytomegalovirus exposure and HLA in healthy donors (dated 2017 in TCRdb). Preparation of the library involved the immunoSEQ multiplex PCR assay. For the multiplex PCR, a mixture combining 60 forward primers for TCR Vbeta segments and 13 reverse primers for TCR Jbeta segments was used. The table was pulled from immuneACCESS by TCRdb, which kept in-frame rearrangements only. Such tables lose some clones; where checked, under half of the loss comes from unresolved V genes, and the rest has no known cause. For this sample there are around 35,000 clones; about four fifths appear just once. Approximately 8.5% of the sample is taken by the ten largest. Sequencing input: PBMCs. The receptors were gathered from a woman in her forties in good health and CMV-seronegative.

The CDR3: CAINEQGAGWELFF. CDR3 DNA sequence: TGTGCCATCAATGAACAGGGGGCCGGCTGGGAGCTGTTTTTT. This chain connects TRBV10-3 to TRBJ2-2; 9 bases map to TRBD1. Germline V gives CDR1 ENHRY, CDR2 SYGVKD. The V segment lost 7 bases and the J segment 9 bases; nucleotides outside the gene matches: 9. This CDR3 is built from 14 residues.

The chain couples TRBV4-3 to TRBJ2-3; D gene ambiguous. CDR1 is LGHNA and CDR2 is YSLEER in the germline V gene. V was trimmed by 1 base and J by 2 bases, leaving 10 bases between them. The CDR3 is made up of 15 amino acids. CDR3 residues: CASSQGNRATDTQYF. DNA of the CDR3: TGCGCCAGCAGCCAAGGTAACCGCGCCACAGATACGCAGTATTTT.

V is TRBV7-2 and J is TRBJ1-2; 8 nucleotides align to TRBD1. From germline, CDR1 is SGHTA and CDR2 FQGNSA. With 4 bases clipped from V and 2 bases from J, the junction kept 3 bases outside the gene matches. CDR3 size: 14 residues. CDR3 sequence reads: CASSSQGGNYGYTF. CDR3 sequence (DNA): TGTGCCAGCAGCTCACAGGGGGGAAACTATGGCTACACCTTC.

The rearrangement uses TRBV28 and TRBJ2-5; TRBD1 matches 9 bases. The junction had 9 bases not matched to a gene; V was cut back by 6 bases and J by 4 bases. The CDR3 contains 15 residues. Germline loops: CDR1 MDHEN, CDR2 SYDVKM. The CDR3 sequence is CASSRRTGGGETQYF. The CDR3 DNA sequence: TGTGCCAGCAGCCGCCGTACAGGGGGCGGAGAGACCCAGTACTTC. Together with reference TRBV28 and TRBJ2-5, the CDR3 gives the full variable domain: DVKVTQSSRYLVKRTGEKVFLECVQDMDHENMFWYRQDPGLGLRLIYFSYDVKMKEKGDIPEGYSVSREKKERFSLILESASTNQTSMYLCASSRRTGGGETQYFGPGTRLLVL.

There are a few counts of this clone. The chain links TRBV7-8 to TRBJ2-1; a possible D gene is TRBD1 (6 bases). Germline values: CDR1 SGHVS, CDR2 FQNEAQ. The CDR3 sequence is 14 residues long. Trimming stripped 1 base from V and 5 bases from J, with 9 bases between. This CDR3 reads CASSLGGRDNEQFF. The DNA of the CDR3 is TGTGCCAGCAGCTTAGGGGGGCGGGACAATGAGCAGTTCTTC.

In nucleotides, the CDR3 is TGTGCCAGTAGTACACAGACAGTTAGCTCTGGGGCCAACGTCCTGACTTTC. Encoded protein: CASSTQTVSSGANVLTF. V gene TRBV19 combines with J gene TRBJ2-6; tentative D call: TRBD1 (5 bases). V shed 4 bases and J shed 0 bases, with 13 bases lying between them. This CDR3 is 17 amino acids long. From germline, CDR1 is LNHDA and CDR2 SQIVND (reference sequence).

This CDR3 is CASSLLGRGRYGYTF. The DNA of the CDR3 is TGTGCCAGCAGCCTACTGGGCAGGGGACGTTATGGCTACACCTTC. V gene TRBV6-5 combines with J gene TRBJ1-2, with D possibly matching TRBD1 (6 bases). Looked up from germline, CDR1 is MNHEY and CDR2 is SVGAGI. This CDR3 has 15 amino acids. V dropped 6 bases and J dropped 5 bases, with 19 bases sitting between them.

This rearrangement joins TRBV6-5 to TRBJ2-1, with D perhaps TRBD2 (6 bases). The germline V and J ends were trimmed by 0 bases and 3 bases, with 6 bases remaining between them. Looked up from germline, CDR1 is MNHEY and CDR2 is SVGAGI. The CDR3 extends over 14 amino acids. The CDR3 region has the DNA TGTGCCAGCAGTTACTCGGGGGGCTACAATGAGCAGTTCTTC. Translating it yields CASSYSGGYNEQFF.

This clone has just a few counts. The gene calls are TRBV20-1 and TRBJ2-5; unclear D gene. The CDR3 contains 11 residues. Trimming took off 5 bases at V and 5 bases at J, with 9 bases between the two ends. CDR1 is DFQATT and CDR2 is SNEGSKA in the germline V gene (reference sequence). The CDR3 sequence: CSAGRLETQYF. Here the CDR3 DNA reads TGCAGTGCTGGTAGATTGGAGACCCAGTACTTC.

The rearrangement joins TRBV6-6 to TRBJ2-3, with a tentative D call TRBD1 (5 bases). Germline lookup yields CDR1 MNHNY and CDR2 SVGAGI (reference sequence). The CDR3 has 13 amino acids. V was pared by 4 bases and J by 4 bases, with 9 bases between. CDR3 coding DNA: TGTGCCAGCAGTTGGCTAGGGGCAGATACGCAGTATTTT. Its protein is CASSWLGADTQYF.

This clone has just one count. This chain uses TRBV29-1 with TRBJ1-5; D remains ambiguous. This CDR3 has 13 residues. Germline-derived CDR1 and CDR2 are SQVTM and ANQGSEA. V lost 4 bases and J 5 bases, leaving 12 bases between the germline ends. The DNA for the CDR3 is TGCAGCGTTGCCATGGCCCCTGATCAGCCCCAGCATTTT. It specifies CSVAMAPDQPQHF. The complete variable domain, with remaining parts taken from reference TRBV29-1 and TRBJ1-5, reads SAVISQKPSRDICQRGTSLTIQCQVDSQVTMMFWYRQQPGQSLTLIATANQGSEATYESGFVIDKFPISRPNLTFSTLTVSNMSPEDSSIYLCSVAMAPDQPQHFGDGTRLSIL.

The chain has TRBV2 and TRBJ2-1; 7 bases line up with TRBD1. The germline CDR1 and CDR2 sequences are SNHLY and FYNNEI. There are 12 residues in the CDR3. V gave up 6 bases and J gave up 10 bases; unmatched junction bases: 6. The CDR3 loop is CASRGTGVEQFF. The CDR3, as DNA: TGTGCCAGCAGGGGTACAGGGGTCGAGCAGTTCTTC.

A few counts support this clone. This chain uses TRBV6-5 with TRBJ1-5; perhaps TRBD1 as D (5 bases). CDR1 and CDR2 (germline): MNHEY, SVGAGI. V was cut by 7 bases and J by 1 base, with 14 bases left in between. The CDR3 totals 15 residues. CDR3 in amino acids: CASIPWQGSNQPQHF. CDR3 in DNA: TGTGCCAGCATCCCCTGGCAGGGCAGCAATCAGCCCCAGCATTTT.

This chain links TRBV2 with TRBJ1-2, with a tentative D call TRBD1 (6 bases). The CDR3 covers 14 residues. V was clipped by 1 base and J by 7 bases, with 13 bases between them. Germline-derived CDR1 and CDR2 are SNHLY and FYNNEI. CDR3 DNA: TGTGCCAGCAGTGAAGGGGGGGGGCCGGGTGGCTACACCTTC. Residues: CASSEGGGPGGYTF.

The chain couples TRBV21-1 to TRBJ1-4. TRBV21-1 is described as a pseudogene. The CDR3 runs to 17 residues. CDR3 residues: CASSKDKRGGTNEKLFF. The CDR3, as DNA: TGTGCCAGCAGCAAAGATAAGAGGGGAGGAACTAATGAAAAACTGTTTTTT.

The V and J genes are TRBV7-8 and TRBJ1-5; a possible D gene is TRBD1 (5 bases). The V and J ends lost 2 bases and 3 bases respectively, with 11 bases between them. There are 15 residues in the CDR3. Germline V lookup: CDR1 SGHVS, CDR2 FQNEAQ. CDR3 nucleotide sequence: TGTGCCAGCAGCTTACTGGGGGGATTCAATCAGCCCCAGCATTTT. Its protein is CASSLLGGFNQPQHF.

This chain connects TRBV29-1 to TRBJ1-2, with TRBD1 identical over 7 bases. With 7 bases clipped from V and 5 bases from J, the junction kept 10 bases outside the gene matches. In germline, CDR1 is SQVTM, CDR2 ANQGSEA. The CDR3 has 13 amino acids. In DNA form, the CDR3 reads TGCAGCGCCAGGGGGGCAAACGGGTATGGCTACACCTTC. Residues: CSARGANGYGYTF.

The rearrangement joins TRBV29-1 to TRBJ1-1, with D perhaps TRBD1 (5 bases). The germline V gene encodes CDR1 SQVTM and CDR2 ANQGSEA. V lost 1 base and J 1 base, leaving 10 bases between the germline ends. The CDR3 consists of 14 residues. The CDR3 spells CSVEAGRANTEAFF. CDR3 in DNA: TGCAGCGTTGAAGCGGGCAGGGCGAACACTGAAGCTTTCTTT. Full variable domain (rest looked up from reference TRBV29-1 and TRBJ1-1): SAVISQKPSRDICQRGTSLTIQCQVDSQVTMMFWYRQQPGQSLTLIATANQGSEATYESGFVIDKFPISRPNLTFSTLTVSNMSPEDSSIYLCSVEAGRANTEAFFGQGTRLTVV.

The CDR3 DNA reads TGCGCCAGCAACGACAGGTTAAAATCGAACACTGAAGCTTTCTTT. Translating gives CASNDRLKSNTEAFF. The chain joins TRBV5-1 to TRBJ1-1; the D gene is possibly TRBD1 (6 bases). This CDR3 spans 15 amino acids. Germline-derived CDR1 and CDR2 are SGHRS and YFSETQ. The V end was cut by 6 bases, the J end by 1 base, with 16 bases between. The whole variable domain, remainder taken from reference TRBV5-1 and TRBJ1-1, is KAGVTQTPRYLIKTRGQQVTLSCSPISGHRSVSWYQQTPGQGLQFLFEYFSETQRNKGNFPGRFSGRQFSNSRSEMNVSTLELGDSALYLCASNDRLKSNTEAFFGQGTRLTVV.

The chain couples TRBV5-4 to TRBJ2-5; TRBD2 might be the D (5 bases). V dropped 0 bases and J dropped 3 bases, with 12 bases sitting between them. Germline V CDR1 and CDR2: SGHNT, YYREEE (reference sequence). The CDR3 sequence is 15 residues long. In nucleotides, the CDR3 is TGTGCCAGCAGCTTGGAGGGTTCGGGGAAAGAGACCCAGTACTTC. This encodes CASSLEGSGKETQYF. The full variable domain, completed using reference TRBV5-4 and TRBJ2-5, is ETGVTQSPTHLIKTRGQQVTLRCSSQSGHNTVSWYQQALGQGPQFIFQYYREEENGRGNFPPRFSGLQFPNYSSELNVNALELDDSALYLCASSLEGSGKETQYFGPGTRLLVL.

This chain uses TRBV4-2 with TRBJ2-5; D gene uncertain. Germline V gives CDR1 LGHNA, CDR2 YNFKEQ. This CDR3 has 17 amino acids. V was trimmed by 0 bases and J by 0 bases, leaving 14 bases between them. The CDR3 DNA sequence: TGTGCCAGCAGCCAAGATTCAGCGTCGCAGCACCAAGAGACCCAGTACTTC. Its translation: CASSQDSASQHQETQYF.

The CDR3 loop reads CSAPTEEKLFF. The CDR3 DNA sequence: TGCAGTGCCCCCACCGAGGAAAAACTGTTTTTT. This chain uses TRBV20-1 with TRBJ1-4; D remains ambiguous. This CDR3 is built from 11 residues. CDR1 is DFQATT and CDR2 is SNEGSKA in the germline V gene (reference sequence). The ends were cut back, 6 bases at V and 8 bases at J, with 10 bases in the middle.

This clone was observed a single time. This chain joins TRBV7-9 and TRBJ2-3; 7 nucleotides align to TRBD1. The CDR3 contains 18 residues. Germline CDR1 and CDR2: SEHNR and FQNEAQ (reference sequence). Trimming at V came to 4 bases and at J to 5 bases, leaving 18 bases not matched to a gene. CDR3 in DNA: TGTGCCAGCAGCTACTCCCAAGTTCGACAGGGAAGAGGAGATACGCAGTATTTT. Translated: CASSYSQVRQGRGDTQYF.

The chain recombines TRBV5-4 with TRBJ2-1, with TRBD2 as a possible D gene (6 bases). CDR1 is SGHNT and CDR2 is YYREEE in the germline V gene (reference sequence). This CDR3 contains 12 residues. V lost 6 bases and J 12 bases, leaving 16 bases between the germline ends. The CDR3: CASKRDFPGQFF. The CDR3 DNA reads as TGTGCCAGCAAACGGGACTTCCCGGGGCAGTTCTTC.

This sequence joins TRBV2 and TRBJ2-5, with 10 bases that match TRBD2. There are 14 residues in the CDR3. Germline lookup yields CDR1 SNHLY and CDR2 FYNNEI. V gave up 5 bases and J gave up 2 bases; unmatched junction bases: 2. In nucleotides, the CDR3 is TGTGCCAGCAGTCGGACTAGCGGACAAGAGACCCAGTACTTC. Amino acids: CASSRTSGQETQYF.

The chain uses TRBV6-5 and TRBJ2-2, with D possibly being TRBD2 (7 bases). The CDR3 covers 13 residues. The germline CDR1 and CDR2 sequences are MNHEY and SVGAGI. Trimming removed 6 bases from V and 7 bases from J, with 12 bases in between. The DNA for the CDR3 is TGTGCCAGCAGGGGGGCGGGGGACGGGGAGCTGTTTTTT. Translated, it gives CASRGAGDGELFF.

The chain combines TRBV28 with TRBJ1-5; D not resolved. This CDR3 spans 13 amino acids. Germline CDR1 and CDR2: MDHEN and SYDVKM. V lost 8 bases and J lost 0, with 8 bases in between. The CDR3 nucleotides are TGTGCCAGCCGGGAGGGTAGCAATCAGCCCCAGCATTTT. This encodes CASREGSNQPQHF.

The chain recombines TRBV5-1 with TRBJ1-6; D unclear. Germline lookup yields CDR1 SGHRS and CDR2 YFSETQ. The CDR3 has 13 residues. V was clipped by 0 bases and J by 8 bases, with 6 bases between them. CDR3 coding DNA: TGCGCCAGCAGCTTGGCCGGGGATTCACCCCTCCACTTT. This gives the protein CASSLAGDSPLHF.